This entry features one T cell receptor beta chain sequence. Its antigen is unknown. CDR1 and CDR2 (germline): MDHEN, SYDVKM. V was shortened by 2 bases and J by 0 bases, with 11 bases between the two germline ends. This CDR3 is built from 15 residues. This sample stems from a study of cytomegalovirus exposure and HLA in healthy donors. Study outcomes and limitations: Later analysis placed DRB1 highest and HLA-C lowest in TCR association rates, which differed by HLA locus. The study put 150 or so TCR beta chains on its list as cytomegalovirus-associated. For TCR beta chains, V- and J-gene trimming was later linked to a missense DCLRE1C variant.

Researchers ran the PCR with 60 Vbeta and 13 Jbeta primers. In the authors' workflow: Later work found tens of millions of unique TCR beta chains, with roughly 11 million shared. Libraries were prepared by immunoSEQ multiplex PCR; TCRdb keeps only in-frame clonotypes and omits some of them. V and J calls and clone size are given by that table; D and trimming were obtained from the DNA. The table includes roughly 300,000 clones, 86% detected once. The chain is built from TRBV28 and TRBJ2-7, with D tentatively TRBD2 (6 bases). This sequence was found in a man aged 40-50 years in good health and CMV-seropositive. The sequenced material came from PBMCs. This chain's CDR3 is CASSLGGVLSYEQYF. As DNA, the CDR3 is TGTGCCAGCAGTTTAGGAGGGGTTCTCTCCTACGAGCAGTACTTC. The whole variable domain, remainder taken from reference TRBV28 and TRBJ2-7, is DVKVTQSSRYLVKRTGEKVFLECVQDMDHENMFWYRQDPGLGLRLIYFSYDVKMKEKGDIPEGYSVSREKKERFSLILESASTNQTSMYLCASSLGGVLSYEQYFGPGTRLTVT.